Each of the 8 T cell receptor beta chains below was sequenced from the same sample in a study of cytomegalovirus exposure and HLA in healthy donors (dated by TCRdb to about 2017). Libraries were constructed by the immunoSEQ multiplex PCR assay. The multiplex PCR relied on a mix of 60 forward primers for TCR Vbeta segments and 13 reverse primers for TCR Jbeta segments. TCRdb holds this immuneACCESS table with in-frame rearrangements only. Some clones are missing; in checked studies, unresolved V genes explain under half, and the rest has no known cause. Here the sample has fewer than 150,000 clones; 80% occur a single time. Together, the top ten hold 6.5% to 7% of the sample. The specimen sequenced was PBMCs. The receptors derive from a man in his forties in good health and CMV-seropositive.

This clone has more than one count but fewer than ten. The J gene is TRBJ1-4, the V gene TRBV28, with D perhaps TRBD1 (6 bases). The CDR3 is made up of 15 amino acids. V lost 2 bases and J 6 bases, leaving 13 bases between the germline ends. CDR1 and CDR2 (germline): MDHEN, SYDVKM. The CDR3 spells CASSLTAGAHEKLFF. The CDR3, as DNA: TGTGCCAGCAGTTTAACGGCGGGGGCCCATGAAAAACTGTTTTTT.

This clone was picked up one time. The chain carries TRBV7-2 and TRBJ1-2; maybe TRBD1 (5 bases). The ends were cut back, 4 bases at V and 7 bases at J, with 13 bases in the middle. In germline, CDR1 is SGHTA, CDR2 FQGNSA. The CDR3 has 13 amino acids. CDR3 loop: CASSSVQGGGYTF. The CDR3 coding sequence is TGTGCCAGCAGCTCCGTCCAGGGTGGTGGCTACACCTTC. Full variable domain (outside the CDR3, taken from reference TRBV7-2 and TRBJ1-2): GAGVSQSPSNKVTEKGKDVELRCDPISGHTALYWYRQSLGQGLEFLIYFQGNSAPDKSGLPSDRFSAERTGGSVSTLTIQRTQQEDSAVYLCASSSVQGGGYTFGSGTRLTVV.

The chain uses TRBV27 and TRBJ1-6, with D uncertain. V lost 6 bases and J lost 6, with 9 bases in between. Germline V gene sequence: CDR1 MNHEY, CDR2 SMNVEV (reference sequence). The CDR3 covers 13 residues. The CDR3 spells CASSRGSNSPLHF. CDR3 DNA sequence: TGTGCCAGCAGCCGCGGGAGTAATTCACCCCTCCACTTT.

About this clone itself: Sequence at one end of the junction differs from germline and may be a read error. This CDR3 reads CASSIKTGGEAQYF. For the CDR3, the DNA is TGTGCCAGCAGTATCAAAACAGGGGGAGAGGCCCAGTACTTC. The V and J genes are TRBV27 and TRBJ2-5, with 8 bases aligning to TRBD1. The CDR3 has 14 amino acids. Germline-derived CDR1 and CDR2 are MNHEY and SMNVEV (reference sequence).

This clone was picked up a small number of times. CDR3 loop: CASRGFGRGPATNEKLFF. Written as DNA, the CDR3 is TGTGCCAGCAGAGGGTTCGGGAGGGGCCCTGCAACTAATGAAAAACTGTTTTTT. The V and J genes are TRBV2 and TRBJ1-4, with a possible D match to TRBD1 (5 bases). This CDR3 has 18 residues. Germline V lookup: CDR1 SNHLY, CDR2 FYNNEI. Deletions cut 6 bases from V and 0 bases from J, with 20 bases between.

The rearrangement joins TRBV19 to TRBJ1-2; 7 nucleotides align to TRBD1. The junction had 10 bases not matched to a gene; V was cut back by 4 bases and J by 5 bases. From germline, CDR1 is LNHDA and CDR2 SQIVND (reference sequence). This CDR3 contains 15 residues. In nucleotides, the CDR3 is TGTGCCAGTAGTAACGAGGCAGGGACAGCTTATGGCTACACCTTC. Its protein is CASSNEAGTAYGYTF.

The CDR3 loop reads CASSFRGGGYTF. CDR3 in DNA: TGTGCCAGCAGCTTCAGGGGTGGGGGCTACACCTTC. The gene calls are TRBV5-6 and TRBJ1-2; D perhaps matches TRBD1 (6 bases). The CDR3 is made up of 12 amino acids. Germline V lookup: CDR1 SGHDT, CDR2 YYEEEE. The ends were cut back, 2 bases at V and 8 bases at J, with 10 bases in the middle.

In DNA form, the CDR3 reads TGCAGCGTTGGGGGACAGGGCGTGGAGTACTTC. It is translated as CSVGGQGVEYF. V is TRBV29-1 and J is TRBJ2-7; TRBD1 aligns across 9 bases. Germline CDR1 is SQVTM and CDR2 is ANQGSEA. There are 11 residues in the CDR3. V trimming: 4 bases; J trimming: 11 bases; junction bases outside the gene matches: 6.